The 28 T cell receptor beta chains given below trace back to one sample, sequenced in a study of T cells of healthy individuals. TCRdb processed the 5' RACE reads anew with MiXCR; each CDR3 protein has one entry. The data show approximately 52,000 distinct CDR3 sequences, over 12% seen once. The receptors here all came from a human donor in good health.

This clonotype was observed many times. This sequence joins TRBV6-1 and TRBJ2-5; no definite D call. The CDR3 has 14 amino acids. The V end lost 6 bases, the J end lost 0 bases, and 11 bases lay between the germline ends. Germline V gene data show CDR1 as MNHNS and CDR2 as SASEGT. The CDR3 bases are TGTGCCAGCAGCCAGACACGGAACCAAGAGACCCAGTACTTC. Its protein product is CASSQTRNQETQYF.

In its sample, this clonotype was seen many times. In nucleotides, the CDR3 is TGTGCCAGCAGCCATGTGGACAGATTTCAAGAGACCCAGTACTTC. Translated: CASSHVDRFQETQYF. The chain uses TRBV14 and TRBJ2-5, with a tentative D call TRBD1 (6 bases). Trimming shortened V by 3 bases and J by 2 bases, and 13 bases separated the two germline ends. This CDR3 is built from 15 residues. The germline gives CDR1 SGHDN, CDR2 FVKESK. Supplemented by reference TRBV14 and TRBJ2-5, the full variable domain reads EAGVTQFPSHSVIEKGQTVTLRCDPISGHDNLYWYRRVMGKEIKFLLHFVKESKQDESGMPNNRFLAERTGGTYSTLKVQPAELEDSGVYFCASSHVDRFQETQYFGPGTRLLVL.

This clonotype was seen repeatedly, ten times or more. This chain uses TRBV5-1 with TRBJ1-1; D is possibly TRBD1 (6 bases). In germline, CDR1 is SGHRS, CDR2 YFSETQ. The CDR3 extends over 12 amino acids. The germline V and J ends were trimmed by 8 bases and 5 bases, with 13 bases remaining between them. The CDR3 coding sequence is TGCGCCAGTCGAACAGGGCGGACTGAAGCTTTCTTT. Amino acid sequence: CASRTGRTEAFF.

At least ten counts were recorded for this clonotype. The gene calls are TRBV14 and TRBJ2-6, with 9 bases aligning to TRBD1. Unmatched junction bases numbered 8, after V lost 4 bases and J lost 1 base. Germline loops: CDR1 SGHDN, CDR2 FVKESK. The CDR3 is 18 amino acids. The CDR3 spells CASSRRPGTGSGANVLTF. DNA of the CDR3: TGTGCCAGCAGCCGGCGCCCCGGGACAGGGTCTGGGGCCAACGTCCTGACTTTC.

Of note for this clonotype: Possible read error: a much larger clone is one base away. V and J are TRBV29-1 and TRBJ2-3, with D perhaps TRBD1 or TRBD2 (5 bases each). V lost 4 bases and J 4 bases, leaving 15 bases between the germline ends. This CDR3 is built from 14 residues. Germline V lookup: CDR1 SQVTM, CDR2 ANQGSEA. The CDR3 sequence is CSVGRIGDADTQYF. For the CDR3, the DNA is TGCAGCGTTGGAAGAATAGGGGACGCAGATACGCAGTATTTT.

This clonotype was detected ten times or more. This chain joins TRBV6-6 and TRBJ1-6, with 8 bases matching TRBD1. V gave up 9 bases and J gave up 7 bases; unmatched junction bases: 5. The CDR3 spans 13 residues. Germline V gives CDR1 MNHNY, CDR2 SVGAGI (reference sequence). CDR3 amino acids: CASGTGDNSPLHF. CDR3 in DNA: TGTGCCAGTGGGACAGGCGACAATTCACCCCTCCACTTT.

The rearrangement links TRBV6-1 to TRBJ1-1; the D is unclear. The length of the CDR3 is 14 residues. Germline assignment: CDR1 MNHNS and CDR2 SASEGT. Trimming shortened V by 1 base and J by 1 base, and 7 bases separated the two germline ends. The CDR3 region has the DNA TGTGCCAGCAGTGAAGGTCCAGCGAACACTGAAGCTTTCTTT. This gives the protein CASSEGPANTEAFF.

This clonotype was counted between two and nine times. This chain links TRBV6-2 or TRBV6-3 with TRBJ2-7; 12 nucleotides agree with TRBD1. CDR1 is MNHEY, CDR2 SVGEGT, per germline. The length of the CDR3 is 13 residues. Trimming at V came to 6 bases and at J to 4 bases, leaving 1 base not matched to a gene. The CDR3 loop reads CASRGQGAYEQYF. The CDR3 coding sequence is TGTGCCAGCAGGGGACAGGGGGCGTACGAGCAGTACTTC.

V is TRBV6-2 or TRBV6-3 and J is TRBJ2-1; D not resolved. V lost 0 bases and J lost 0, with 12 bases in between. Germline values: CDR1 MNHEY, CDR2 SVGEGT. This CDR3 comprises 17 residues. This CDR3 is CASSYSSQAASYNEQFF. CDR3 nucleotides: TGTGCCAGCAGTTACTCGAGTCAGGCGGCCTCCTACAATGAGCAGTTCTTC.

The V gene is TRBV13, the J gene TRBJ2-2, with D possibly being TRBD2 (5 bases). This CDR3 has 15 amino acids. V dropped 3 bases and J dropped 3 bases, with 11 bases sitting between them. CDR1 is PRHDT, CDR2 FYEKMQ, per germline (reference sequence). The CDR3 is CASSFGLADTGELFF. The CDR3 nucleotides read TGTGCCAGCAGCTTCGGCCTAGCAGACACCGGGGAGCTGTTTTTT. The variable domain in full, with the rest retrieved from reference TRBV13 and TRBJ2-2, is AAGVIQSPRHLIKEKRETATLKCYPIPRHDTVYWYQQGPGQDPQFLISFYEKMQSDKGSIPDRFSAQQFSDYHSELNMSSLELGDSALYFCASSFGLADTGELFFGEGSRLTVL.

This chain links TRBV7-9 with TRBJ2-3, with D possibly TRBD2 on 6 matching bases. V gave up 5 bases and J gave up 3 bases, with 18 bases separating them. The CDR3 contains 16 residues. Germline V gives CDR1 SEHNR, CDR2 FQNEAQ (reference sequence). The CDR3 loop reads CASSPPSGSSTDTQYF. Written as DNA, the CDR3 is TGTGCCAGCAGCCCCCCCAGCGGGTCAAGTACAGATACGCAGTATTTT.

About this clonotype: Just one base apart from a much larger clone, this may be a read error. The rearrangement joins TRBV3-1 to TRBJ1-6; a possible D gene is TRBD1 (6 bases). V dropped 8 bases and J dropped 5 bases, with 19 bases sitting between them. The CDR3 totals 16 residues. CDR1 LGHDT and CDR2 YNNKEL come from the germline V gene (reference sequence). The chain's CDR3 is CASATRGGDDNSPLHF. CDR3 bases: TGTGCCAGCGCCACTAGGGGGGGCGATGATAATTCACCCCTCCACTTT. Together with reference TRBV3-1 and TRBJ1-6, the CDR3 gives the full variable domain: DTAVSQTPKYLVTQMGNDKSIKCEQNLGHDTMYWYKQDSKKFLKIMFSYNNKELIINETVPNRFSPKSPDKAHLNLHINSLELGDSAVYFCASATRGGDDNSPLHFGNGTRLTVT.

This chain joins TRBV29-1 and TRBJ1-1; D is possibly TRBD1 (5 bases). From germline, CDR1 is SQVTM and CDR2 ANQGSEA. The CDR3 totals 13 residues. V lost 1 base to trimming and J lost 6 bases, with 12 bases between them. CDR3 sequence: CSVEARGWAEAFF. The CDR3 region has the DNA TGCAGCGTTGAAGCACGGGGGTGGGCTGAAGCTTTCTTT.

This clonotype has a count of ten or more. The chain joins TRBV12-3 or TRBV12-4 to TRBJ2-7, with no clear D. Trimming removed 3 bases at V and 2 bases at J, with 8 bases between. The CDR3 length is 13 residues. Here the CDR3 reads CASSLVGAYEQYF. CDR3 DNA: TGTGCCAGCAGTTTGGTCGGTGCCTACGAGCAGTACTTC.

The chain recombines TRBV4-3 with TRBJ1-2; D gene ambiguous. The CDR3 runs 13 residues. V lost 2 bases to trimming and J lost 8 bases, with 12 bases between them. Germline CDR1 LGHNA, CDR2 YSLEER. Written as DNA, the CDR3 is TGCGCCAGCAGCCAACACGAAACGGGAGGCTACACCTTC. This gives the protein CASSQHETGGYTF.

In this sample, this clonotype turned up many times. In DNA form, the CDR3 reads TGTGCCAGCAGTTCGGGTCAGCCCCAGCATTTT. As protein: CASSSGQPQHF. This chain joins TRBV6-2 or TRBV6-3 and TRBJ1-5; unclear D gene. V was shortened by 4 bases and J by 6 bases, with 4 bases between the two germline ends. CDR3 length equals 11 residues. Germline V gene lookup returns CDR1 MNHEY and CDR2 SVGEGT.

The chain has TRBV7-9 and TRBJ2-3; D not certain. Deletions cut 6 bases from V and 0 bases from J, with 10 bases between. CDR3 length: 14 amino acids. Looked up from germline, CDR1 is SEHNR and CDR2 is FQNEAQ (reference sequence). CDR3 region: CASRTGRSTDTQYF. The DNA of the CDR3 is TGTGCCAGCAGAACGGGCCGTAGCACAGATACGCAGTATTTT.

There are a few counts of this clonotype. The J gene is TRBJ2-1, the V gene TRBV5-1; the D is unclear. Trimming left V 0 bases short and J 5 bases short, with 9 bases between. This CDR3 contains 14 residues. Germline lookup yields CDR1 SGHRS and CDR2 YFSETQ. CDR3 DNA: TGCGCCAGCAGCTTGGGTGGCAGAAACAATGAGCAGTTCTTC. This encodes CASSLGGRNNEQFF.

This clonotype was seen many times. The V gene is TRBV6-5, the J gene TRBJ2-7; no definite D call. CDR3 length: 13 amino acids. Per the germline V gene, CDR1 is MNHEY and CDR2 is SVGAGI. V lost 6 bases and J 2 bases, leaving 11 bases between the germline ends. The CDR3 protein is CASRHRVTYEQYF. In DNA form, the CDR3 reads TGTGCCAGCAGGCACCGGGTAACCTACGAGCAGTACTTC.

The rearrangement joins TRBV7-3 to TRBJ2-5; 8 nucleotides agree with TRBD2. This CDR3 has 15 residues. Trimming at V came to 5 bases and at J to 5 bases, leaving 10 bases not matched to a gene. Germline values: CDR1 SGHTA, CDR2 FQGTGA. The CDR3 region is CASSSGLAGHETQYF. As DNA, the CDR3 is TGTGCCAGCAGCAGCGGACTAGCCGGGCACGAGACCCAGTACTTC. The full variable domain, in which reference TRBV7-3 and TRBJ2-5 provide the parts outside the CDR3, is GAGVSQTPSNKVTEKGKYVELRCDPISGHTALYWYRQSLGQGPEFLIYFQGTGAADDSGLPNDRFFAVRPEGSVSTLKIQRTERGDSAVYLCASSSGLAGHETQYFGPGTRLLVL.

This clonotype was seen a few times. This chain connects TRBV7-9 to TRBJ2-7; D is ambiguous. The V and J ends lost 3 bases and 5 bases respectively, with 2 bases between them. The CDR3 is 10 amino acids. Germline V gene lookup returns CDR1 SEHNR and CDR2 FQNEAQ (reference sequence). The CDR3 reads CASSLDEQYF. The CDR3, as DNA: TGTGCCAGCAGCTTGGACGAGCAGTACTTC.

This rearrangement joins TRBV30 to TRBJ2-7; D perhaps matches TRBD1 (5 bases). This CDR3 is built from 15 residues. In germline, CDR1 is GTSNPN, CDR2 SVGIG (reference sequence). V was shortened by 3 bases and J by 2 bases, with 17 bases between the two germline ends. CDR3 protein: CAWSLSFSGTYEQYF. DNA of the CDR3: TGTGCCTGGAGCCTTTCCTTTTCAGGGACCTACGAGCAGTACTTC.

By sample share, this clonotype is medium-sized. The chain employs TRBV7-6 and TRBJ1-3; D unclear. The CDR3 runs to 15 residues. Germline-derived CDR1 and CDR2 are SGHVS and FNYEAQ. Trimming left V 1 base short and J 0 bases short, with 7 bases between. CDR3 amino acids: CASSLDPSSGNTIYF. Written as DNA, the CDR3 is TGTGCCAGCAGCTTAGACCCTAGCTCTGGAAACACCATATATTTT.

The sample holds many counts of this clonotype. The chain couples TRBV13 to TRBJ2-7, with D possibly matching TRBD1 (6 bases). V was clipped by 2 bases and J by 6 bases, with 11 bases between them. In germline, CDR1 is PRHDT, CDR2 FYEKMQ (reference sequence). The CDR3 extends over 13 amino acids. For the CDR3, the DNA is TGTGCCAGCAGCTTATTGTCCAGGGGCGAGCAGTACTTC. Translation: CASSLLSRGEQYF.

CDR3 loop: CASSVRGGGLGTNEQFF. As DNA, the CDR3 is TGTGCCAGCAGCGTTCGGGGAGGGGGCCTGGGAACAAATGAGCAGTTCTTC. The J gene is TRBJ2-1, the V gene TRBV7-3; D possibly matches TRBD1 or TRBD2 (7 bases each). The V gene's germline CDR1 is SGHTA and CDR2 FQGTGA. Trimming took 5 bases from V and 7 from J, leaving 24 bases between them. CDR3 size: 17 residues.

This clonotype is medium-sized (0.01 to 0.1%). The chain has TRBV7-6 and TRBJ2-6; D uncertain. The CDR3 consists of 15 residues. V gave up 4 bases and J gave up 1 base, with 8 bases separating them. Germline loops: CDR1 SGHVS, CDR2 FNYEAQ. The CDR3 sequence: CASSSPRSGANVLTF. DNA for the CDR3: TGTGCCAGCAGCTCGCCCCGATCTGGGGCCAACGTCCTGACTTTC.

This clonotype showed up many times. CDR3 amino acids: CSVVMTGRASEQYF. The CDR3 region has the DNA TGCAGCGTTGTCATGACAGGCCGGGCCTCGGAGCAGTACTTC. The gene calls are TRBV29-1 and TRBJ2-7, with D maybe TRBD1 (6 bases). In germline, CDR1 is SQVTM, CDR2 ANQGSEA. The ends were cut back, 4 bases at V and 7 bases at J, with 20 bases in the middle. This CDR3 comprises 14 residues.

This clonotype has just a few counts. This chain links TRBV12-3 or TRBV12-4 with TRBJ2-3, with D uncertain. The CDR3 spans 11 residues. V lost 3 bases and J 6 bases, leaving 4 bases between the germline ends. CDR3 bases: TGTGCCAGCAGTTTCAGGGATACGCAGTATTTT. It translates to CASSFRDTQYF.